The 30 T cell receptor beta chains listed next were all sequenced from one sample in a study of cytomegalovirus exposure and HLA in healthy donors. Using immunoSEQ multiplex PCR, the repertoire was profiled, and TCRdb retains in-frame clones only, with some absent. This table has about 150,000 clones, 85% to 90% appearing once. Sequencing was performed on PBMCs. The receptors shown here come from a man aged 18 to 35 in good health and CMV-seronegative.

The J gene is TRBJ1-4, the V gene TRBV7-9; D is unresolved. V gave up 5 bases and J gave up 1 base, with 5 bases separating them. Germline assignment: CDR1 SEHNR and CDR2 FQNEAQ (reference sequence). This CDR3 comprises 13 residues. In DNA form, the CDR3 reads TGTGCCAGCAGCCCCGTAACTAATGAAAAACTGTTTTTT. Translated: CASSPVTNEKLFF.

The chain recombines TRBV10-3 with TRBJ2-3, with 7 bases identical to TRBD1. V lost 2 bases, J lost 2 bases, and 7 bases stayed unmatched. The length of the CDR3 is 16 residues. Germline V gene lookup returns CDR1 ENHRY and CDR2 SYGVKD. Written as DNA, the CDR3 is TGTGCCATCAGTGAGAGGGGGACAGAAGCCACAGATACGCAGTATTTT. Translated, it gives CAISERGTEATDTQYF.

The chain joins TRBV4-2 to TRBJ1-1, with 9 bases that match TRBD1. V shed 3 bases, J shed 7 bases, and the junction held 6 bases outside the gene matches. There are 14 residues in the CDR3. CDR1 is LGHNA, CDR2 YNFKEQ, per germline. The DNA for the CDR3 is TGTGCCAGCAGCCACACAGGGGGCGGAGATGAAGCTTTCTTT. Residues: CASSHTGGGDEAFF.

The CDR3 DNA follows: TGTGCCAGCACCCTACCGGGGGACAGTTCCTACGAGCAGTACTTC. Its translation: CASTLPGDSSYEQYF. The rearrangement joins TRBV28 to TRBJ2-7, with D possibly matching TRBD1 (7 bases). This CDR3 spans 15 amino acids. Trimming removed 7 bases from V and 1 base from J, with 17 bases in between. Germline CDR1 and CDR2: MDHEN and SYDVKM.

This chain links TRBV10-2 with TRBJ2-5; 9 positions agree with TRBD2. The germline V gene has CDR1 WSHSY and CDR2 SAAADI. V shed 6 bases, J shed 5 bases, and the junction held 10 bases outside the gene matches. The CDR3 is 15 residues long. This chain's CDR3 is CASSKWTSVEETQYF. The CDR3 nucleotides read TGCGCCAGCAGCAAATGGACTAGCGTGGAGGAGACCCAGTACTTC.

This chain connects TRBV5-1 to TRBJ1-3; D ambiguous. CDR1 and CDR2 (germline): SGHRS, YFSETQ. This CDR3 comprises 16 residues. V lost 4 bases to trimming and J lost 0 bases, with 14 bases between them. CDR3 protein: CASSITGSTSGNTIYF. For the CDR3, the DNA is TGCGCCAGCAGCATTACCGGGAGCACCTCTGGAAACACCATATATTTT.

V gene TRBV28 combines with J gene TRBJ2-1; D is undetermined. V shed 6 bases and J shed 5 bases, with 17 bases lying between them. Germline V gene data show CDR1 as MDHEN and CDR2 as SYDVKM. This CDR3 spans 15 amino acids. CDR3 in amino acids: CASSLLLELHNEQFF. The CDR3 nucleotides read TGTGCCAGCAGCCTACTTTTAGAGTTACACAATGAGCAGTTCTTC.

This chain connects TRBV28 to TRBJ2-7; TRBD2 agrees at 16 bases. Germline lookup yields CDR1 MDHEN and CDR2 SYDVKM. The trim removed 5 bases at V and 6 bases at J, leaving 13 bases unmatched. This CDR3 has 18 residues. Here the CDR3 reads CASSTPGTSGGARGEQYV. In DNA form, the CDR3 reads TGTGCCAGCAGTACCCCCGGGACTAGCGGGGGGGCCCGGGGCGAGCAGTACGTC.

This clone was seen more than once but under ten times. The J gene is TRBJ1-6, the V gene TRBV5-4; the D gene is possibly TRBD1 (6 bases). V lost 0 bases and J lost 10, with 11 bases in between. Germline V lookup: CDR1 SGHNT, CDR2 YYREEE (reference sequence). The CDR3 consists of 14 residues. The CDR3 sequence is CASSLEGGTSPLHF. As DNA, the CDR3 is TGTGCCAGCAGCTTGGAGGGGGGGACCTCACCCCTCCACTTT.

The chain has TRBV7-2 and TRBJ2-1, with TRBD1 matching over 7 bases. V shed 1 base and J 8 bases; nucleotides not matched to a gene: 8. Germline V gene data show CDR1 as SGHTA and CDR2 as FQGNSA. This CDR3 has 15 amino acids. CDR3 DNA: TGTGCCAGCAGCTTAGGGGACAGCTACCTTGATGAGCAGTTCTTC. This gives the protein CASSLGDSYLDEQFF.

The chain couples TRBV10-1 to TRBJ1-4; D might be TRBD1 (5 bases). Looked up from germline, CDR1 is WNHNN and CDR2 is SYGVQD (reference sequence). This CDR3 has 16 amino acids. Trimming removed 3 bases from V and 8 bases from J, with 19 bases in between. The CDR3 coding sequence is TGCGCCAGCAGTGATCGACTCGGTGGGACTCAAGAAAAACTGTTTTTT. Its protein is CASSDRLGGTQEKLFF.

This clone showed up just once. The J gene is TRBJ1-2, the V gene TRBV19, with D unclear. Germline loops: CDR1 LNHDA, CDR2 SQIVND (reference sequence). V lost 7 bases and J 2 bases, leaving 5 bases between the germline ends. The CDR3 covers 11 residues. CDR3: CASTGNYGYTF. In DNA, the CDR3 is TGTGCCAGTACCGGGAACTATGGCTACACCTTC.

The V call is TRBV5-1, the J call TRBJ2-5; maybe TRBD1 (8 bases). Germline V gives CDR1 SGHRS, CDR2 YFSETQ. This CDR3 has 15 amino acids. The germline V and J ends were trimmed by 2 bases and 3 bases, with 14 bases remaining between them. CDR3 sequence (DNA): TGCGCCAGCAGCTTCTACACAGGGGGGGAAGAGACCCAGTACTTC. This sequence encodes CASSFYTGGEETQYF.

The chain has TRBV5-1 and TRBJ2-7; D gene uncertain. The germline V gene encodes CDR1 SGHRS and CDR2 YFSETQ. The CDR3 contains 15 residues. Trimming pared 0 bases from V and 0 bases from J, leaving 10 bases between. The DNA of the CDR3 is TGCGCCAGCAGCTTGGAAGACACCTTCTCCTACGAGCAGTACTTC. It translates to CASSLEDTFSYEQYF.

This clone has just one count. This chain connects TRBV7-6 to TRBJ2-3; 10 positions agree with TRBD1. V was pared by 1 base and J by 3 bases, with 7 bases of the junction left unmatched. The CDR3 totals 17 residues. The germline V gene encodes CDR1 SGHVS and CDR2 FNYEAQ. CDR3: CASSLVQTGGSTDTQYF. CDR3 DNA sequence: TGTGCCAGCAGCTTAGTCCAGACAGGGGGCTCTACAGATACGCAGTATTTT.

The V gene is TRBV18, the J gene TRBJ2-2; 9 bases match TRBD1. This CDR3 is 17 amino acids long. Germline V CDR1 and CDR2: KGHSH, LQKENI. J gave up 4 bases and V 5 bases, and 11 bases lay outside the gene matches. CDR3 amino acids: CASSREAQGAVTGELFF. The CDR3 DNA sequence: TGTGCCAGCTCAAGGGAAGCACAGGGGGCCGTCACCGGGGAGCTGTTTTTT.

The chain carries TRBV2 and TRBJ1-4, with D unclear. V gave up 6 bases and J gave up 0 bases, with 11 bases separating them. The CDR3 loop spans 15 amino acids. Germline lookup yields CDR1 SNHLY and CDR2 FYNNEI. The CDR3 DNA sequence: TGTGCCAGCAGGTCCCTCAGTGCAACTAATGAAAAACTGTTTTTT. Protein sequence: CASRSLSATNEKLFF.

This chain links TRBV6-5 with TRBJ1-6; D possibly corresponds to TRBD1 (6 bases). Per germline, CDR1 MNHEY and CDR2 SVGAGI. Between the trimmed V and J ends, which lost 2 bases and 9 bases, there was a span of 14 bases. There are 15 residues in the CDR3. The CDR3 sequence: CASSYNRVLGSPLHF. In DNA form, the CDR3 reads TGTGCCAGCAGTTACAACAGGGTTTTAGGTTCACCCCTCCACTTT.

V is TRBV6-1 and J is TRBJ1-4, with TRBD1 matching 8 bases. Germline assignment: CDR1 MNHNS and CDR2 SASEGT. The V gene end was trimmed by 1 base and the J gene end by 8 bases; junction bases not matched to a gene: 6. The CDR3 extends over 15 amino acids. CDR3 in DNA: TGTGCCAGCAGTGAAGTAGGCAGGGGGCTAGAAAAACTGTTTTTT. This encodes CASSEVGRGLEKLFF.

The V gene is TRBV6-1, the J gene TRBJ2-5; a weak D match, TRBD1 (8 bases). V lost 7 bases, J lost 4 bases, and 10 bases lay in between. This CDR3 region has 12 residues. Per the germline V gene, CDR1 is MNHNS and CDR2 is SASEGT. The CDR3: CASNRGGETQYF. The CDR3 bases are TGTGCCAGCAACAGGGGGGGAGAGACCCAGTACTTC.

About this clone itself: This CDR3 is also generated by other DNA sequences in the sample. V and J are TRBV9 and TRBJ2-3; 10 positions agree with TRBD2. The CDR3 length is 16 residues. Per the germline V gene, CDR1 is SGDLS and CDR2 is YYNGEE. Losses at the gene ends were 0 bases for V and 3 bases for J; bases not matched to a gene: 4. CDR3 bases: TGTGCCAGCAGCGTAGGGCTAGCGGGAGTAACAGATACGCAGTATTTT. This sequence encodes CASSVGLAGVTDTQYF.

The chain uses TRBV18 and TRBJ2-5, with a weak D call TRBD1 (5 bases). Deletions cut 0 bases from V and 3 bases from J, with 8 bases between. Germline-derived CDR1 and CDR2 are KGHSH and LQKENI. CDR3 length: 14 residues. Written as DNA, the CDR3 is TGTGCCAGCTCACCACCGCTGACAGAAGAGACCCAGTACTTC. Its protein is CASSPPLTEETQYF.

The rearrangement joins TRBV6-1 to TRBJ1-1, with D unclear. V dropped 6 bases and J dropped 7 bases, with 9 bases sitting between them. The CDR3 has 11 amino acids. CDR1 MNHNS and CDR2 SASEGT come from the germline V gene. CDR3 loop: CASRRADEAFF. In nucleotides, the CDR3 is TGTGCCAGCAGGCGGGCAGATGAAGCTTTCTTT.

In the case of this clone: One end of the junction varies from germline; a read error may be responsible. This chain uses TRBV19 with TRBJ2-1; D gene unclear. This CDR3 is 16 amino acids long. Germline CDR1 LNHDA, CDR2 SQIVND (reference sequence). DNA for the CDR3: TGTGCGAGTAGACCTAGTAGTCGGAGCTCCTACAATGAGCAGTTCTTC. Encoded protein: CASRPSSRSSYNEQFF.

This rearrangement joins TRBV7-9 to TRBJ1-4; D not certain. The V end lost 5 bases, the J end lost 5 bases, and 12 bases lay between the germline ends. The CDR3 has 14 residues. CDR1 and CDR2 (germline): SEHNR, FQNEAQ (reference sequence). CDR3 sequence: CASSPGGVNEKLFF. The CDR3 bases are TGTGCCAGCAGCCCGGGAGGAGTGAATGAAAAACTGTTTTTT.

This chain uses TRBV7-2 with TRBJ2-1; no clear D gene. In germline, CDR1 is SGHTA, CDR2 FQGNSA. The length of the CDR3 is 13 residues. V lost 5 bases, J lost 0 bases, and 5 bases lay in between. CDR3 DNA sequence: TGTGCCAGCAGCCTACCCTCCTACAATGAGCAGTTCTTC. It codes for CASSLPSYNEQFF.

The V gene is TRBV9, the J gene TRBJ1-1; D remains unclear. V gave up 0 bases and J gave up 1 base, with 7 bases separating them. The CDR3 is 14 amino acids. Germline CDR1 SGDLS, CDR2 YYNGEE. CDR3 region: CASSVVPQNTEAFF. CDR3 DNA sequence: TGTGCCAGCAGCGTAGTTCCCCAGAACACTGAAGCTTTCTTT.

V and J are TRBV4-3 and TRBJ1-2; unclear D gene. In germline, CDR1 is LGHNA, CDR2 YSLEER. This CDR3 spans 14 amino acids. Trimming took 0 bases from V and 6 from J, leaving 11 bases between them. DNA for the CDR3: TGCGCCAGCAGCCAAGATGAGTTGGCGGATGGCTACACCTTC. Its translation is CASSQDELADGYTF.

The rearrangement uses TRBV18 and TRBJ2-7, with D maybe TRBD1 (5 bases). V was pared by 2 bases and J by 1 base, with 12 bases between. The CDR3 runs to 15 residues. Germline CDR1 is KGHSH and CDR2 is LQKENI. The DNA of the CDR3 is TGTGCCAGCTCACCAACCTCCCAGGGATCCTACGAGCAGTACTTC. It is translated as CASSPTSQGSYEQYF.

This chain uses TRBV19 with TRBJ1-1; D is undetermined. The CDR3 has 13 amino acids. Trimming removed 5 bases from V and 3 bases from J, with 10 bases in between. Germline lookup yields CDR1 LNHDA and CDR2 SQIVND (reference sequence). In DNA, the CDR3 is TGTGCCAGTAGTCGGGAGTGGGACACTGAAGCTTTCTTT. This sequence encodes CASSREWDTEAFF.